The rows below give T cell receptor beta chains drawn from one sample of a study of blood T cell repertoires in COVID-19. Using immunoSEQ multiplex PCR, the repertoire was profiled, and TCRdb retains in-frame clones only, with some absent. The sample shows roughly 200,000 clones, about 86% of them seen only once. Sequences were obtained from PBMCs or T cells enriched from blood (not recorded which). These receptors were taken from a woman between 40 and 50 years old with acute COVID-19. Each CDR3 is given with its conserved first and last residue. D genes are given only for firm matches. Not all rows give a size; the values are once, few, many and, for expanded clones, a class.

abundance	j_gene	v_gene	d_gene	CDR3aa	CDR3nt
-	TRBJ2-4	TRBV10-3	TRBD1	CAISESGTGALKNIQYF	TGTGCCATCAGTGAGTCGGGGACAGGGGCGTTGAAAAACATTCAGTACTTC
-	TRBJ1-5	TRBV27	-	CASSPFMAQGGINQPQHF	TGTGCCAGCAGTCCATTTATGGCGCAGGGAGGGATCAATCAGCCCCAGCATTTT
-	TRBJ1-2	TRBV19	-	CASSSRTTELSYTF	TGTGCCAGTAGTTCCCGGACAACCGAGCTTAGCTACACCTTC
-	TRBJ2-5	TRBV4-1	TRBD1	CASSHGIGRDRVKETQYF	TGCGCCAGCAGCCACGGGATTGGCCGGGACAGGGTTAAAGAGACCCAGTACTTC
few	TRBJ2-2	TRBV9	TRBD2	CASSAGLAGGVNGELFF	TGTGCCAGCAGCGCGGGACTAGCGGGAGGAGTTAACGGGGAGCTGTTTTTT
-	TRBJ1-4	TRBV28	TRBD1	CASSLLSGTGNEKLFF	TGTGCCAGCAGTCTGCTATCCGGGACAGGGAATGAAAAACTGTTTTTT
-	TRBJ1-5	TRBV3-1/TRBV3-2	-	CASSQDAGDQPQHF	TGTGCCAGCAGCCAAGATGCGGGCGATCAGCCCCAGCATTTT
-	TRBJ2-5	TRBV28	TRBD1	CASSTRGTLAETQYF	TGTGCCAGCAGCACCAGGGGGACCTTAGCGGAGACCCAGTACTTC
-	TRBJ1-1	TRBV10-3	-	CATQPGGTEAFF	TGTGCCACCCAGCCGGGGGGCACTGAAGCTTTCTTT
once	TRBJ1-6	TRBV19	-	CASSPILSRTHNSPLHF	TGTGCCAGTAGTCCCATCCTGTCTCGGACTCATAATTCACCCCTCCACTTT
-	TRBJ2-7	TRBV29-1	TRBD2	CSASGGSGNEQYF	TGCAGCGCCTCGGGGGGGAGCGGGAACGAGCAGTACTTC
-	TRBJ1-5	TRBV19	-	CASRNIRQVDQPQHF	TGTGCCAGTAGAAATATACGACAGGTCGACCAGCCCCAGCATTTT
-	TRBJ1-6	TRBV19	-	CASGQGMSPLHF	TGTGCCAGTGGGCAGGGGATGTCACCCCTCCACTTT
-	TRBJ2-3	TRBV18	-	CASSAQADTQYF	TGTGCCAGCTCAGCGCAGGCAGATACGCAGTATTTT
once	TRBJ2-4	TRBV5-8	TRBD1	CASSWGQGAPQYF	TGTGCCAGCAGCTGGGGACAGGGGGCTCCCCAGTACTTC
-	TRBJ2-7	TRBV6-2/TRBV6-3	-	CASSYSEVAGGPYEQYF	TGTGCCAGCAGTTACAGTGAGGTCGCTGGGGGCCCCTACGAGCAGTACTTC
-	TRBJ2-3	TRBV6-5	-	CASSYLGQPTDTQYF	TGTGCCAGCAGTTACCTGGGGCAGCCCACAGATACGCAGTATTTT
once	TRBJ2-6	TRBV29-1	-	CSVGASGANVLTF	TGCAGCGTTGGGGCCTCTGGGGCCAACGTCCTGACTTTC
-	TRBJ2-1	TRBV6-2/TRBV6-3	TRBD1	CASSFPGQGYNEQFF	TGTGCCAGCAGTTTCCCGGGACAGGGTTACAATGAGCAGTTCTTC
once	TRBJ2-7	TRBV7-3	TRBD1	CASSSGGTGIGEQYF	TGTGCCAGCAGCTCTGGGGGGACAGGGATCGGCGAGCAGTACTTC
-	TRBJ2-7	TRBV2	TRBD2	CASSKKREGPYEQYF	TGTGCCAGCAGTAAAAAGCGGGAGGGACCCTACGAGCAGTACTTC
-	TRBJ2-6	TRBV18	-	CASSPEGPGVGANVLTF	TGTGCCAGCTCACCGGAGGGGCCGGGAGTCGGGGCCAACGTCCTGACTTTC
once	TRBJ2-1	TRBV2	-	CATTGEVNEQFF	TGTGCCACCACCGGAGAGGTCAATGAGCAGTTCTTC
-	TRBJ1-2	TRBV28	-	CASSLGGNYGYTF	TGTGCCAGCAGTTTAGGAGGGAACTATGGCTACACCTTC
-	TRBJ2-7	TRBV4-3	-	CASSQGPGGRGGEQYF	TGCGCCAGCAGCCAAGGCCCAGGAGGGCGGGGTGGGGAGCAGTACTTC
-	TRBJ2-1	TRBV7-2	TRBD2	CASNLGLAGAEQFF	TGTGCCAGCAACCTCGGACTAGCGGGTGCCGAGCAGTTCTTC
-	TRBJ2-3	TRBV7-2	-	CASSSTFTDTQYF	TGTGCCAGCAGCTCAACATTTACAGATACGCAGTATTTT